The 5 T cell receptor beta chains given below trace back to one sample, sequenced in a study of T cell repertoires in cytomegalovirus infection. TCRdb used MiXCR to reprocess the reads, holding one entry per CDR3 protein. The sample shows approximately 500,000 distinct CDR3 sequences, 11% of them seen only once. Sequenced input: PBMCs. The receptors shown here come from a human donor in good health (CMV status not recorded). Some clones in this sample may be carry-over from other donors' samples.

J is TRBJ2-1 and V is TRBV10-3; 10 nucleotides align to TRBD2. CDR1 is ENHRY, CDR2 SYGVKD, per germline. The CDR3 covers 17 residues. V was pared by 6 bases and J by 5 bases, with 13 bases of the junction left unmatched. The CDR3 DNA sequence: TGTGCCATCAGGGGTACTAGCGGGGCATTGACCCACAATGAGCAGTTCTTC. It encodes CAIRGTSGALTHNEQFF.

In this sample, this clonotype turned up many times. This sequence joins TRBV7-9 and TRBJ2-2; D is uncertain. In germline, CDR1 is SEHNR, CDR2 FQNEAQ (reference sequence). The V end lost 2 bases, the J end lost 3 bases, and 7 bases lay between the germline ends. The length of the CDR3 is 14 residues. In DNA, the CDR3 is TGTGCCAGCAGCTTATTTGCGGACACCGGGGAGCTGTTTTTT. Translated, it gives CASSLFADTGELFF.

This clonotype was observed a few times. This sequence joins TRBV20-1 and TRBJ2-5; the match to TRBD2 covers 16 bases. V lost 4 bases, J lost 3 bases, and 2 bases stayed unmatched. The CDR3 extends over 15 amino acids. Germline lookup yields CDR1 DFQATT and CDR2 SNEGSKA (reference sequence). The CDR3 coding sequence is TGCAGTGCTATTGGGACTAGCGGGAGGGAAGAGACCCAGTACTTC. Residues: CSAIGTSGREETQYF.

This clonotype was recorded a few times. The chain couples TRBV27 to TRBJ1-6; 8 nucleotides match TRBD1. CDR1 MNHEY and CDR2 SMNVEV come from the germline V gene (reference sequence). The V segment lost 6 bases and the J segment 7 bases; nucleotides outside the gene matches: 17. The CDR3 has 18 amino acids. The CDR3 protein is CASRPRTGSLFLNSPLHF. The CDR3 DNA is TGTGCCAGCAGACCCAGGACAGGGTCTCTCTTTTTGAATTCACCCCTCCACTTT.

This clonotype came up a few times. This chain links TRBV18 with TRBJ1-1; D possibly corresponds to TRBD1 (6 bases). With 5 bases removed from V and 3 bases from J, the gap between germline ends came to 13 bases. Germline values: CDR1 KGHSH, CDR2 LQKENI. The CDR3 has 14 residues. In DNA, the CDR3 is TGTGCCAGCTCAGCTACAGGGATCCACACTGAAGCTTTCTTT. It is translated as CASSATGIHTEAFF.